The next 18 T cell receptor beta chains were all read from a single sample in a study of CXCR3 chemokines and chemotherapy response in bladder cancer. One entry per CDR3 protein results from TCRdb running MiXCR on the PCR reads. This table holds approximately 2,300 distinct CDR3 sequences, approximately 7% found once. Sampling was conducted from a patient whose treatment included neoadjuvant chemotherapy. These receptors all stem from a human donor with bladder cancer that responded to neoadjuvant chemotherapy.

This clonotype has ten or more counts. The rearrangement uses TRBV12-3 or TRBV12-4 and TRBJ2-1; 7 nucleotides line up with TRBD1. Trimming cost V 5 bases and J 5 bases; bases outside gene matches: 6. The CDR3 length is 14 residues. The CDR3 DNA reads as TGTGCCAGCAGTCGAGGTGGGACAGACAATGAGCAGTTCTTC. The encoded protein is CASSRGGTDNEQFF.

This clonotype is large within its sample. The chain carries TRBV6-2 or TRBV6-3 and TRBJ2-7; tentative D call: TRBD2 (7 bases). V lost 0 bases and J 5 bases, leaving 23 bases between the germline ends. CDR3 length equals 18 residues. Per the germline V gene, CDR1 is MNHEY and CDR2 is SVGEGT. The CDR3 region has the DNA TGTGCCAGCAGTTACTCGAATGTGCTCGGAGGGGGGGCAAACGAGCAGTACTTC. It translates to CASSYSNVLGGGANEQYF.

In this sample, this clonotype is medium-sized (0.01 to 0.1%). In DNA form, the CDR3 reads TGTGCCATCAGGACAGGAACGTCTGTGACTTTCTTT. Protein product: CAIRTGTSVTFF. The rearrangement links TRBV10-3 to TRBJ1-1; the D gene is possibly TRBD1 (6 bases). This CDR3 region has 12 residues. Germline CDR1 ENHRY, CDR2 SYGVKD. The germline V and J ends were trimmed by 6 bases and 12 bases, with 17 bases remaining between them.

This clonotype was detected only a few times. The chain uses TRBV6-1 and TRBJ1-4; 8 bases fit TRBD1. Trimming at V came to 0 bases and at J to 0 bases, leaving 0 bases not matched to a gene. The CDR3 is 16 residues long. Germline assignment: CDR1 MNHNS and CDR2 SASEGT. CDR3: CASSEADRATNEKLFF. Written as DNA, the CDR3 is TGTGCCAGCAGTGAAGCGGACAGGGCAACTAATGAAAAACTGTTTTTT.

In this sample, this clonotype turned up many times. V and J are TRBV11-2 and TRBJ1-2, with a weak D call TRBD1 (5 bases). The CDR3 totals 14 residues. The germline CDR1 and CDR2 sequences are SGHAT and FQNNGV. The V end lost 4 bases, the J end lost 2 bases, and 11 bases lay between the germline ends. CDR3 DNA: TGTGCCAGCAGCTCTAGTCGACAGAACTATGGCTACACCTTC. Translating gives CASSSSRQNYGYTF.

By share, this clonotype ranks as large. This chain links TRBV24-1 with TRBJ2-1; 7 nucleotides match TRBD2. This CDR3 comprises 14 residues. Germline loops: CDR1 KGHDR, CDR2 SFDVKD. V lost 5 bases to trimming and J lost 8 bases; unmatched junction nucleotides: 8. The CDR3 is CATSARGRAYEQFF. The CDR3 bases are TGTGCCACCAGTGCCAGAGGGAGGGCATATGAGCAGTTCTTC.

This clonotype was seen more than once but under ten times. CDR3 coding DNA: TGTGCCACCAGCAGAGATTTCGGCAGAGAAAAACTGTTTTTT. Protein product: CATSRDFGREKLFF. V gene TRBV15 combines with J gene TRBJ1-4, with D uncertain. V lost 0 bases and J 8 bases, leaving 10 bases between the germline ends. CDR1 and CDR2 from the germline V gene are LNHNV and YYDKDF (reference sequence). This CDR3 has 14 amino acids.

In this sample, this clonotype turned up many times. The chain employs TRBV6-5 and TRBJ1-6, with 9 bases identical to TRBD1. CDR1 and CDR2 (germline): MNHEY, SVGAGI. This CDR3 region has 14 residues. The V gene end was trimmed by 2 bases and the J gene end by 7 bases; junction bases not matched to a gene: 0. The DNA for the CDR3 is TGTGCCAGCAGTTACGGGACAGGGAATTCACCCCTCCACTTT. It specifies CASSYGTGNSPLHF.

In its sample, this clonotype ranks as medium-sized (0.01 to 0.1%). V usage is TRBV10-3 and J usage is TRBJ1-4; 9 nucleotides match TRBD1. J gave up 6 bases and V 0 bases, and 5 bases lay outside the gene matches. Germline CDR1 ENHRY, CDR2 SYGVKD. This CDR3 is built from 16 residues. CDR3 residues: CAISESRGTGHEKLFF. In DNA, the CDR3 is TGTGCCATCAGTGAGTCGAGGGGGACAGGGCATGAAAAACTGTTTTTT.

This clonotype ranks as large. J is TRBJ2-7 and V is TRBV29-1; TRBD2 aligns across 9 bases. The V gene end was trimmed by 6 bases and the J gene end by 4 bases; junction bases not matched to a gene: 13. The CDR3 extends over 15 amino acids. Germline V CDR1 and CDR2: SQVTM, ANQGSEA. The CDR3 DNA reads as TGCAGCGTCGCAGGCCTAGCGGGACCCTGGTACGAGCAGTACTTC. Its protein product is CSVAGLAGPWYEQYF.

This clonotype has a handful of counts. V gene TRBV12-3 or TRBV12-4 combines with J gene TRBJ2-2, with TRBD1 identical over 10 bases. V lost 5 bases to trimming and J lost 1 base; unmatched junction nucleotides: 7. The CDR3 is made up of 17 amino acids. Written as DNA, the CDR3 is TGTGCCAGCAGTGGACGACAGGGGGCACAGAACACCGGGGAGCTGTTTTTT. This gives the protein CASSGRQGAQNTGELFF.

This clonotype ranks as medium-sized. This chain connects TRBV6-6 to TRBJ2-1; D could derive from TRBD1 or TRBD2 (5 bases each). With 2 bases removed from V and 6 bases from J, the gap between germline ends came to 17 bases. The CDR3 consists of 16 residues. In germline, CDR1 is MNHNY, CDR2 SVGAGI (reference sequence). The CDR3 here is CASSYPGLGVRNEQFF. CDR3 sequence (DNA): TGTGCCAGCAGTTACCCGGGGCTCGGGGTCCGCAATGAGCAGTTCTTC.

The rearrangement uses TRBV19 and TRBJ2-7; D ambiguous. Trimming pared 3 bases from V and 3 bases from J, leaving 9 bases between. CDR1 and CDR2 (germline): LNHDA, SQIVND (reference sequence). The CDR3 length is 13 residues. CDR3: CASSMGIFYEQYF. CDR3 coding DNA: TGTGCCAGTAGTATGGGAATCTTCTACGAGCAGTACTTC.

This clonotype was counted at least ten times. The chain couples TRBV12-5 to TRBJ1-1; D is unresolved. The CDR3 consists of 14 residues. Per the germline V gene, CDR1 is LGHNT and CDR2 is FRNRAP. The V end was cut by 1 base, the J end by 2 bases, with 8 bases between. Written as DNA, the CDR3 is TGTGCTAGTGGTTTGGGGACTCTAAACACTGAAGCTTTCTTT. Protein: CASGLGTLNTEAFF.

This clonotype was counted ten times or more. The rearrangement links TRBV5-4 to TRBJ2-1, with 9 bases fitting TRBD2. Per germline, CDR1 SGHNT and CDR2 YYREEE (reference sequence). The V gene end was trimmed by 5 bases and the J gene end by 1 base; junction bases not matched to a gene: 10. The CDR3 length is 17 residues. This CDR3 is CASSSDSSGISYNEQFF. The CDR3 DNA sequence: TGTGCCAGCAGTAGTGACTCTAGCGGGATTTCCTACAATGAGCAGTTCTTC.

By its share, this clonotype is medium-sized (0.01 to 0.1%). The CDR3 here is CSVAAGLANEQYF. As DNA, the CDR3 is TGCAGCGTTGCCGCGGGACTCGCGAACGAGCAGTACTTC. The chain is built from TRBV29-1 and TRBJ2-7; TRBD2 might be the D (6 bases). V dropped 4 bases and J dropped 5 bases, with 15 bases sitting between them. The germline V gene encodes CDR1 SQVTM and CDR2 ANQGSEA. The CDR3 is 13 residues long.

This clonotype ranks as medium-sized (0.01 to 0.1%). The chain employs TRBV6-1 and TRBJ1-2, with 7 nucleotides matching TRBD1. V dropped 3 bases and J dropped 4; count of bases not matched to a gene: 5. The CDR3 runs 14 residues. Germline lookup yields CDR1 MNHNS and CDR2 SASEGT. The CDR3 bases are TGTGCCAGCAGTGACAACAGGGGCCTCTATGGCTACACCTTC. Its protein product is CASSDNRGLYGYTF.

This clonotype was seen only a few times. The rearrangement joins TRBV6-1 to TRBJ1-5, with D perhaps TRBD1 (5 bases). V was trimmed by 5 bases and J by 8 bases, leaving 13 bases between them. Germline assignment: CDR1 MNHNS and CDR2 SASEGT. The CDR3 runs to 13 residues. This CDR3 is CASSRAPGEPQHF. Written as DNA, the CDR3 is TGTGCCAGCAGTCGGGCCCCGGGGGAGCCCCAGCATTTT.